This TCR beta chain was found in a study of Graves' ophthalmopathy and Graves' hyperthyroidism. Stable hyperthyroidism denotes an absence of ophthalmopathy throughout 18 months of follow-up. Aged 18 to 65, the patients with hyperthyroidism had under 2 months' duration and were newly diagnosed. What supplied the PBMCs was approximately 10 ml of fresh peripheral blood. From RNA, the CDR3 regions of TCR beta chains were amplified and sequenced. HTBI-primed first-round RT-PCR preceded second-round multiplex PCR. MiXCR was run by TCRdb on the multiplex PCR reads, yielding one entry per CDR3 protein. The table lists around 400,000 distinct CDR3 sequences, around 21% of them singletons. The CDR3 has 16 amino acids. V was cut by 2 bases and J by 2 bases, with 15 bases left in between. The V gene's germline CDR1 is MNHNS and CDR2 SASEGT.

The TCR originated in a woman aged 18-29 years with stable Graves' hyperthyroidism. This chain joins TRBV6-1 and TRBJ1-1, with a tentative D call TRBD1 (6 bases). Material for sequencing was peripheral blood. CDR3 region: CASSESAWTVNTEAFF. DNA of the CDR3: TGTGCCAGCAGTGAATCCGCGTGGACAGTTAACACTGAAGCTTTCTTT.